This section outlines one T cell receptor beta chain sequence together with its context. Produced via immunoSEQ multiplex PCR; TCRdb's table is partial and in-frame only. Of approximately 150,000 clones detected, 90% to 95% appear once; the ten largest clones hold around 1.3%. This sample stems from a study of control samples from healthy donors and cancer patients. The sequenced material came from blood. This TCR was sampled from a woman between 18 and 29 years old in good health.

The CDR3 sequence is CASSSQDGTQYF. The DNA of the CDR3 is TGCGCCAGCAGCTCCCAAGATGGGACCCAGTACTTC. The chain joins TRBV5-1 to TRBJ2-5; D is uncertain. This CDR3 contains 12 residues. V shed 3 bases and J shed 7 bases, with 10 bases lying between them. Germline CDR1 reads SGHRS; CDR2 reads YFSETQ.